Given below is one T cell receptor beta chain in context. Researchers prepared the TCRbeta library using unique molecular identifiers, the study reports. TCRdb re-called the PCR reads through MiXCR, storing one row per CDR3 protein. The data hold 500,000 to 600,000 distinct CDR3 sequences, with 30% to 35% observed a single time. These data belong to a study of T-cell reconstitution after alpha-beta-depleted transplantation in children. The CDR3 length is 11 residues. Germline values: CDR1 SGHTA, CDR2 FQGNSA. V lost 2 bases and J lost 5, with 4 bases in between. The chain combines TRBV7-2 with TRBJ2-7; D unclear. The TCR originated in a human donor who donated a stem cell graft to a child with aplastic anemia. The specimen was PBMCs from the stem cell graft donor, collected from the stem cell graft. CDR3 coding DNA: TGTGCCAGCAGCTTATTGAACGAGCAGTACTTC. Translation gives CASSLLNEQYF.